This entry lists 17 T cell receptor beta chains sequenced from one sample in a study of blood T cell repertoires in COVID-19. The table came from immunoSEQ multiplex PCR; TCRdb's copy has only in-frame clones and leaves some out. The table lists over 25,000 clones, about four fifths of them singletons, with more than 60% in the top ten. Specimen: peripheral blood. These receptors were taken from a man between 65 and 85 years old with acute or convalescent COVID-19.

This chain uses TRBV10-3 with TRBJ1-4; 7 nucleotides line up with TRBD1. The CDR3 has 14 residues. The germline CDR1 and CDR2 sequences are ENHRY and SYGVKD. V dropped 6 bases and J dropped 4; count of bases not matched to a gene: 5. The CDR3 DNA is TGTGCCATCAGGCCCGGGACAGATAATGAAAAACTGTTTTTT. Protein product: CAIRPGTDNEKLFF.

This clone is a singleton in its sample. V and J are TRBV5-1 and TRBJ2-1, with TRBD2 identical over 13 bases. Looked up from germline, CDR1 is SGHRS and CDR2 is YFSETQ. After removal of 0 bases from V and 9 bases from J, the junction contained 6 bases not matched to a gene. The CDR3 runs 16 residues. As DNA, the CDR3 is TGCGCCAGCAGCTTGGTTGGACTAGCGGGGGCTGTTGAGCAGTTCTTC. Translation: CASSLVGLAGAVEQFF.

The chain employs TRBV4-3 and TRBJ1-2, with 7 bases matching TRBD1. The junction had 9 bases not matched to a gene; V was cut back by 3 bases and J by 8 bases. The CDR3 contains 14 residues. From germline, CDR1 is LGHNA and CDR2 YSLEER. CDR3 region: CASSQVTGAEGYTF. The CDR3 region has the DNA TGCGCCAGCAGCCAGGTTACAGGGGCGGAGGGCTACACCTTC.

J is TRBJ2-1 and V is TRBV9; tentatively, D is TRBD1 (6 bases). V gave up 4 bases and J gave up 9 bases, with 20 bases separating them. CDR1 is SGDLS, CDR2 YYNGEE, per germline. This CDR3 is 15 amino acids long. The CDR3 loop reads CASSPESTGRGEQFF. The CDR3 coding sequence is TGTGCCAGCAGCCCAGAGAGTACAGGGCGCGGTGAGCAGTTCTTC.

The table lists this clone with a count of one. The chain joins TRBV7-6 to TRBJ2-5, with 8 bases matching TRBD1. Trimming at V came to 4 bases and at J to 5 bases, leaving 3 bases not matched to a gene. Per the germline V gene, CDR1 is SGHVS and CDR2 is FNYEAQ. This CDR3 spans 13 amino acids. The CDR3 DNA reads TGTGCCAGCAGCTGGACAGGGAGGGAGACCCAGTACTTC. Residues: CASSWTGRETQYF.

The rearrangement links TRBV5-1 to TRBJ1-3; D call uncertain. The CDR3 is 15 amino acids. The V end was cut by 0 bases, the J end by 2 bases, with 9 bases between. CDR1 and CDR2 (germline): SGHRS, YFSETQ. CDR3 bases: TGCGCCAGCAGCTTGGCTGAGTTACCTGGAAACACCATATATTTT. This gives the protein CASSLAELPGNTIYF.

The V and J genes are TRBV19 and TRBJ1-1; tentatively, D is TRBD1 (5 bases). V lost 5 bases, J lost 3 bases, and 22 bases lay in between. This CDR3 contains 17 residues. From germline, CDR1 is LNHDA and CDR2 SQIVND (reference sequence). CDR3 coding DNA: TGTGCCAGTAGTGTTTCCAGGGAAGGGTCGATGGACACTGAAGCTTTCTTT. Amino acid sequence: CASSVSREGSMDTEAFF.

The chain couples TRBV2 to TRBJ1-2, with TRBD1 matching over 9 bases. This CDR3 has 15 amino acids. Germline-derived CDR1 and CDR2 are SNHLY and FYNNEI. Trimming took 2 bases from V and 7 from J; bases not matched to a gene: 8. The CDR3 region is CASSEYTGGFGGYTF. CDR3 coding DNA: TGTGCCAGCAGTGAATACACAGGGGGCTTCGGTGGCTACACCTTC. Drawing the rest from reference TRBV2 and TRBJ1-2, the complete variable domain is EPEVTQTPSHQVTQMGQEVILRCVPISNHLYFYWYRQILGQKVEFLVSFYNNEISEKSEIFDDQFSVERPDGSNFTLKIRSTKLEDSAMYFCASSEYTGGFGGYTFGSGTRLTVV.

The gene calls are TRBV7-9 and TRBJ2-5, with D unclear. Per germline, CDR1 SEHNR and CDR2 FQNEAQ (reference sequence). The CDR3 has 15 residues. V shed 5 bases and J shed 5 bases, with 18 bases lying between them. CDR3 bases: TGTGCCAGCAGCCCCGAGCTAGGCCAATGGGAGACCCAGTACTTC. It is translated as CASSPELGQWETQYF. Variable domain in full (rest from reference TRBV7-9 and TRBJ2-5): DTGVSQNPRHKITKRGQNVTFRCDPISEHNRLYWYRQTLGQGPEFLTYFQNEAQLEKSRLLSDRFSAERPKGSFSTLEIQRTEQGDSAMYLCASSPELGQWETQYFGPGTRLLVL.

The rearrangement links TRBV28 to TRBJ2-3; 7 nucleotides align to TRBD2. Per germline, CDR1 MDHEN and CDR2 SYDVKM. This CDR3 spans 14 amino acids. Trimming cost V 5 bases and J 2 bases; bases outside gene matches: 4. The DNA of the CDR3 is TGTGCCAGCAGTGGGAGCGGGGCCACAGATACGCAGTATTTT. Translating gives CASSGSGATDTQYF.

V and J are TRBV7-9 and TRBJ2-2; 7 nucleotides match TRBD2. V lost 5 bases, J lost 3 bases, and 9 bases stayed unmatched. The germline V gene has CDR1 SEHNR and CDR2 FQNEAQ (reference sequence). The CDR3 loop spans 16 amino acids. The CDR3, as DNA: TGTGCCAGCAGCACCTCGGGGAGGGGCCACACCGGGGAGCTGTTTTTT. This codes for CASSTSGRGHTGELFF.

The rearrangement uses TRBV19 and TRBJ2-1; the D is unclear. The V end lost 0 bases, the J end lost 2 bases, and 5 bases lay between the germline ends. This CDR3 region has 14 residues. CDR1 LNHDA and CDR2 SQIVND come from the germline V gene (reference sequence). CDR3 sequence (DNA): TGTGCCAGTAGTATAGATTTTACCTACAATGAGCAGTTCTTC. Translated, it gives CASSIDFTYNEQFF.

This rearrangement joins TRBV30 to TRBJ1-6; D is possibly TRBD1 (5 bases). Germline CDR1 is GTSNPN and CDR2 is SVGIG (reference sequence). V was pared by 1 base and J by 6 bases, with 7 bases between. The CDR3 consists of 13 residues. The CDR3 nucleotides are TGTGCCTGGAGTGGGCAGGGTAATTCACCCCTCCACTTT. Its translation: CAWSGQGNSPLHF.

The J gene is TRBJ2-7, the V gene TRBV27, with 10 bases that match TRBD1. The CDR3 extends over 14 amino acids. V dropped 6 bases and J dropped 7; count of bases not matched to a gene: 9. Germline V gene lookup returns CDR1 MNHEY and CDR2 SMNVEV (reference sequence). The CDR3 is CASRTGTGVGEQYF. The CDR3 bases are TGTGCCAGCAGAACCGGGACAGGGGTCGGAGAGCAGTACTTC.

This chain connects TRBV29-1 to TRBJ2-3; D gene ambiguous. CDR1 is SQVTM and CDR2 is ANQGSEA in the germline V gene. V shed 4 bases and J shed 1 base, with 9 bases lying between them. This CDR3 is 13 amino acids long. For the CDR3, the DNA is TGCAGCGTTGTTGGGCAAGGCACAGATACGCAGTATTTT. Its translation is CSVVGQGTDTQYF.

The chain couples TRBV18 to TRBJ2-3; D unresolved. CDR1 and CDR2 (germline): KGHSH, LQKENI. Trimming removed 0 bases from V and 1 base from J, with 5 bases in between. This CDR3 has 14 residues. For the CDR3, the DNA is TGTGCCAGCTCACCACCTTCAGGCACAGATACGCAGTATTTT. Its protein is CASSPPSGTDTQYF.

J is TRBJ1-2 and V is TRBV6-2 or TRBV6-3; D possibly corresponds to TRBD1 (6 bases). This CDR3 has 14 residues. The V gene's germline CDR1 is MNHEY and CDR2 SVGEGT. V gave up 2 bases and J gave up 8 bases, with 15 bases separating them. In DNA, the CDR3 is TGTGCCAGCAGTTACCGGAATCAGGGGTACGGCTACACCTTC. Amino acid sequence: CASSYRNQGYGYTF.